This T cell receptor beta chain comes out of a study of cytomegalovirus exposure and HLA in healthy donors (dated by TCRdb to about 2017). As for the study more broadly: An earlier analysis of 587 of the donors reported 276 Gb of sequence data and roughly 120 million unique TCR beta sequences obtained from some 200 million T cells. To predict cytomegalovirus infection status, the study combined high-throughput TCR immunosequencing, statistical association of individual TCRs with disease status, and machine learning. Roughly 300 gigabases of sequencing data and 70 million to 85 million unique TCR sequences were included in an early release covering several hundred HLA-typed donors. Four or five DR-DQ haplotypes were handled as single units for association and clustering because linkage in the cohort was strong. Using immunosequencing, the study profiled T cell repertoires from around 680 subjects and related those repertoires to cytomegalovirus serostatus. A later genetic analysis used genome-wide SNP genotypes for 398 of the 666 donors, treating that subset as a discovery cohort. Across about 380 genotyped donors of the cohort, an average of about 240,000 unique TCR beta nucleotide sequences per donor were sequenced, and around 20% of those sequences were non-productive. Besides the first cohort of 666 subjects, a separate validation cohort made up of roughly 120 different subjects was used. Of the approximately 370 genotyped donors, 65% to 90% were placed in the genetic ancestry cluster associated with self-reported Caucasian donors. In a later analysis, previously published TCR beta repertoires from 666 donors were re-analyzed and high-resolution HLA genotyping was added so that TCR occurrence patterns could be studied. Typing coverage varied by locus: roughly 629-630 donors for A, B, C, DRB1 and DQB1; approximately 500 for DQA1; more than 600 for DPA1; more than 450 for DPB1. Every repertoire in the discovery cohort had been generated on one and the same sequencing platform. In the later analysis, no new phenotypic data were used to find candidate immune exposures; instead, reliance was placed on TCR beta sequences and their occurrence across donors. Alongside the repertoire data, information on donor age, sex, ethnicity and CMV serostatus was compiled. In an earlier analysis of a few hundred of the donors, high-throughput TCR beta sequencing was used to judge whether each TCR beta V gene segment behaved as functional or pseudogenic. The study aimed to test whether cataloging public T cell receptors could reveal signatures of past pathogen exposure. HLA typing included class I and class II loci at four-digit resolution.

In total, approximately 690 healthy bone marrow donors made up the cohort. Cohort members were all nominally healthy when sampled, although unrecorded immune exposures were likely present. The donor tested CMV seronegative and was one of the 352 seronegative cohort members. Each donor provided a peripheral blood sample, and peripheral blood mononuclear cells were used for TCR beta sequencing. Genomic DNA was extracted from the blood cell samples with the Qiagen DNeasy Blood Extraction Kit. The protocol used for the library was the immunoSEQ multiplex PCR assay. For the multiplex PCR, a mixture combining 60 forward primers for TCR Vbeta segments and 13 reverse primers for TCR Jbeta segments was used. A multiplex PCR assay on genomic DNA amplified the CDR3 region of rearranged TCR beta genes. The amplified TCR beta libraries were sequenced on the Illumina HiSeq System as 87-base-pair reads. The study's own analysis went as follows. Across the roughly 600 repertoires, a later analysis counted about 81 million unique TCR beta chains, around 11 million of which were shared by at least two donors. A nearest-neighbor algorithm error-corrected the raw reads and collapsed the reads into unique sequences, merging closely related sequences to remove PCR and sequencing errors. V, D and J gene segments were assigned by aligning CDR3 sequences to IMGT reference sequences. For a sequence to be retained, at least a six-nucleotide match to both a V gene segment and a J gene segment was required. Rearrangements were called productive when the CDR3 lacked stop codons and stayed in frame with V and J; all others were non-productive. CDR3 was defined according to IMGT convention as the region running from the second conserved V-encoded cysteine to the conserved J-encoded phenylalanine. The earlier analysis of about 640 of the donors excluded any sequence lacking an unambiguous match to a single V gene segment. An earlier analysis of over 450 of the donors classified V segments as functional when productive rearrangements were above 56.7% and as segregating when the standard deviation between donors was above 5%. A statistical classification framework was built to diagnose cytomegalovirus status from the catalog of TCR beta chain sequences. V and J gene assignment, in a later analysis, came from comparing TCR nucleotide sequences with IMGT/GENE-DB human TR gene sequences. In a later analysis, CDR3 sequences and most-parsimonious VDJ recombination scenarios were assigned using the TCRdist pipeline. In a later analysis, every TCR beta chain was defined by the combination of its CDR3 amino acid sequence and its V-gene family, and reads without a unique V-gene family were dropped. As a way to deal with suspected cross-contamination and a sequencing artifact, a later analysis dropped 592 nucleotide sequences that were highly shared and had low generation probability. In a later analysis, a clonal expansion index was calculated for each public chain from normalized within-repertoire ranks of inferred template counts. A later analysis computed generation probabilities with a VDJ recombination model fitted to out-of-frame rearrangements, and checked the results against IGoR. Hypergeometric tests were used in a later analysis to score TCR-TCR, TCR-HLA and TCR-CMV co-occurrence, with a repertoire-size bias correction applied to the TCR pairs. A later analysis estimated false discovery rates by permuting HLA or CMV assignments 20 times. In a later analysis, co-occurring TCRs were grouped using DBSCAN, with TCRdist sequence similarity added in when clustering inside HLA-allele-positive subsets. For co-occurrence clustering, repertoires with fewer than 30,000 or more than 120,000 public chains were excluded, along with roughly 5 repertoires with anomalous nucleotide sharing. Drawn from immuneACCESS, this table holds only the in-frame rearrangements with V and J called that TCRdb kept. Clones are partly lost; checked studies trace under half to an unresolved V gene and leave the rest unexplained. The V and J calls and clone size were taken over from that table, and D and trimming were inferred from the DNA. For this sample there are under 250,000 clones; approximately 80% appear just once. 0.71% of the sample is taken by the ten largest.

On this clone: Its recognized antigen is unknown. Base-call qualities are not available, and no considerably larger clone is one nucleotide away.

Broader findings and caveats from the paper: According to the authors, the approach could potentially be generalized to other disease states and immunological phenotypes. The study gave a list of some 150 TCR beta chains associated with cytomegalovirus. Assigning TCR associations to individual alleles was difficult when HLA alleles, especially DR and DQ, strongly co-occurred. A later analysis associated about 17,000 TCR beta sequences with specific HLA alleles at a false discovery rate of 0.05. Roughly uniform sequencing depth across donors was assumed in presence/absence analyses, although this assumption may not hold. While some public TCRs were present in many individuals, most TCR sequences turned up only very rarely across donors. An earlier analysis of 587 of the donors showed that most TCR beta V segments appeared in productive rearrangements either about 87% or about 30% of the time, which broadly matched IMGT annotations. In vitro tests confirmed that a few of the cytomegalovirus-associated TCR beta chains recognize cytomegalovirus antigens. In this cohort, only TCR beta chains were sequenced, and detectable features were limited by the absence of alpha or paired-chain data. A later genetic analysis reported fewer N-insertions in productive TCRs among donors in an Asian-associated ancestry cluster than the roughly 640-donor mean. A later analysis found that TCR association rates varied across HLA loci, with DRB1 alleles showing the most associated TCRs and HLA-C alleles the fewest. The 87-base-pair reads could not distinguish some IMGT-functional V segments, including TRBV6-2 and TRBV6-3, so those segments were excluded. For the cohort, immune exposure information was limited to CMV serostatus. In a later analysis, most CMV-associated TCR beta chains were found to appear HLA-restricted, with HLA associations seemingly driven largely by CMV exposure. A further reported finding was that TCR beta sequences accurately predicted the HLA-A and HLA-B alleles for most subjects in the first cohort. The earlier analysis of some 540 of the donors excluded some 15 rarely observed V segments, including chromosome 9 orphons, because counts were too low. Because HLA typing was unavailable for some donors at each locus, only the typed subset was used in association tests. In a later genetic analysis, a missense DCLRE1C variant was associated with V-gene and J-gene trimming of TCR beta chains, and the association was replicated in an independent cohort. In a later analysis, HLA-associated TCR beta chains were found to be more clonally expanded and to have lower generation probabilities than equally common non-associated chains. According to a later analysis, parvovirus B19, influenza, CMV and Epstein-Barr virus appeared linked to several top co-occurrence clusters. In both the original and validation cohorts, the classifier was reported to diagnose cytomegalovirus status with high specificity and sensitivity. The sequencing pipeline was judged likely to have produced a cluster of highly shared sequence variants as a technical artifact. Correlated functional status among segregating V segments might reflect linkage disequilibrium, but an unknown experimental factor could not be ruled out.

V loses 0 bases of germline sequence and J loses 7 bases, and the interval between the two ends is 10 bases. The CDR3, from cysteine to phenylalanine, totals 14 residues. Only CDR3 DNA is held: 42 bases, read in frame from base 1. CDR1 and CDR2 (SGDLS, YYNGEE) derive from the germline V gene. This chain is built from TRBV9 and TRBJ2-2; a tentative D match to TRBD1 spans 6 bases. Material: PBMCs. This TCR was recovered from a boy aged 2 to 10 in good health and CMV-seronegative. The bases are TGTGCCAGCAGCGTAGACAGGGTGCACGGGGAGCTGTTTTTT. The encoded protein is CASSVDRVHGELFF.